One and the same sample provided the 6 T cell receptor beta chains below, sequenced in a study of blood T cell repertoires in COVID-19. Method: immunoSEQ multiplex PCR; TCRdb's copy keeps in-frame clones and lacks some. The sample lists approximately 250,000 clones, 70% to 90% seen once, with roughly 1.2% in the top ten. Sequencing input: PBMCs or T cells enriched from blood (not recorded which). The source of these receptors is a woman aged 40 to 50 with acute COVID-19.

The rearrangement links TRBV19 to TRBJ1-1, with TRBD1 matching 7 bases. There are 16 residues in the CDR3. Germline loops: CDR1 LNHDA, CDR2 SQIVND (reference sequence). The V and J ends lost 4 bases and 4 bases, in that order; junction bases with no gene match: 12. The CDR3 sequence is CASSKDFSPGGTEAFF. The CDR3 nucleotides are TGTGCCAGTAGTAAGGACTTTTCTCCAGGGGGCACTGAAGCTTTCTTT. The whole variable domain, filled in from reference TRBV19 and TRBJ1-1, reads DGGITQSPKYLFRKEGQNVTLSCEQNLNHDAMYWYRQDPGQGLRLIYYSQIVNDFQKGDIAEGYSVSREKKESFPLTVTSAQKNPTAFYLCASSKDFSPGGTEAFFGQGTRLTVV.

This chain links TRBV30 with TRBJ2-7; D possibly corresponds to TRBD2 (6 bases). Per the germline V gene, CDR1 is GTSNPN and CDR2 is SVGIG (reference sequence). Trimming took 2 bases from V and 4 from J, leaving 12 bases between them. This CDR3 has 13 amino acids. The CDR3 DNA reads TGTGCCTGGAGTATAGGGACTCGGTACGAGCAGTACTTC. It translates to CAWSIGTRYEQYF.

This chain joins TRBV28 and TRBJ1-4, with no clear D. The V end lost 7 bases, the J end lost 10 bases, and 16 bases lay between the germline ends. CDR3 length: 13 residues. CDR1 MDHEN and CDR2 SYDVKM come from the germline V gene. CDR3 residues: CASMPFTAGKLFF. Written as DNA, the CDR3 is TGTGCCAGCATGCCCTTCACCGCGGGAAAACTGTTTTTT. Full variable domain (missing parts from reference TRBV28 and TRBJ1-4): DVKVTQSSRYLVKRTGEKVFLECVQDMDHENMFWYRQDPGLGLRLIYFSYDVKMKEKGDIPEGYSVSREKKERFSLILESASTNQTSMYLCASMPFTAGKLFFGSGTQLSVL.

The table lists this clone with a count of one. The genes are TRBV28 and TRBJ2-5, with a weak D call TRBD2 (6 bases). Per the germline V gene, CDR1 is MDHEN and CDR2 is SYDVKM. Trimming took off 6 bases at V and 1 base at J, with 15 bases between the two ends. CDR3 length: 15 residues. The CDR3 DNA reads TGTGCCAGCAGCGGGAGTGACACCTCCCAAGAGACCCAGTACTTC. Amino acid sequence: CASSGSDTSQETQYF.

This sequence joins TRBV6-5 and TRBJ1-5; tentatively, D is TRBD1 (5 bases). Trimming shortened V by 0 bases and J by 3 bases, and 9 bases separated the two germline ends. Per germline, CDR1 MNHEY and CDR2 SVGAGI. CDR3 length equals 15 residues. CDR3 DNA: TGTGCCAGCAGTTACTCTGGGGGGTACAATCAGCCCCAGCATTTT. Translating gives CASSYSGGYNQPQHF.

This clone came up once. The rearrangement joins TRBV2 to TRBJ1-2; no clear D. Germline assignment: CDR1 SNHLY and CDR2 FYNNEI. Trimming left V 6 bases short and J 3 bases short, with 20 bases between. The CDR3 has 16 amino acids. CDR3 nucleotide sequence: TGTGCCAGCAGCCCCACGGACTTTTCAAGCCACTATGGCTACACCTTC. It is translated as CASSPTDFSSHYGYTF.